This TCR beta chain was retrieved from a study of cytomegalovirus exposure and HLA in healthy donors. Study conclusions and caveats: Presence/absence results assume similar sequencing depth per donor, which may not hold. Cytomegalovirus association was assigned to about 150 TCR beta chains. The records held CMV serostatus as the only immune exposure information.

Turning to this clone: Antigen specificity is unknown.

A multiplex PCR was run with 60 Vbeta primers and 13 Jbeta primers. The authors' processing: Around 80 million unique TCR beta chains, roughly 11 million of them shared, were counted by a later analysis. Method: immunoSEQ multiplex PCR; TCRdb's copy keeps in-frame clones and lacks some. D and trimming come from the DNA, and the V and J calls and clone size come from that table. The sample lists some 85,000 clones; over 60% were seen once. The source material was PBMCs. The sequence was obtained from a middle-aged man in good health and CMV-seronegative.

Here the CDR3 DNA reads TGTGCCACCGACGGACAGGGGCGCTCCTTCTATGGCTACACCTTC. Translating gives CATDGQGRSFYGYTF. The chain carries TRBV28 and TRBJ1-2; 9 nucleotides agree with TRBD1. V lost 10 bases and J lost 4; bases outside the gene matches: 13. CDR3 length equals 15 residues. The germline V gene encodes CDR1 MDHEN and CDR2 SYDVKM.